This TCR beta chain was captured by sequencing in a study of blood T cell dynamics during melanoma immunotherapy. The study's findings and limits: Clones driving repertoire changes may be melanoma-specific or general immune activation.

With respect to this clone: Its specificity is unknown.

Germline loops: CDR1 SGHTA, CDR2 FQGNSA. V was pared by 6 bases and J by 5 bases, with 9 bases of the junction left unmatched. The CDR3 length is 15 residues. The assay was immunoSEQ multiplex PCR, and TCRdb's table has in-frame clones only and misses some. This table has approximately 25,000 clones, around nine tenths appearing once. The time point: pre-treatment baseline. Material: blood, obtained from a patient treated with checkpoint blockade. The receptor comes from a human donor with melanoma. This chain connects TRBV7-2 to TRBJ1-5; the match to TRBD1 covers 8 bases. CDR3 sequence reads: CASRESHRGDQPQHF. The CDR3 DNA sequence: TGTGCCAGCAGAGAATCCCACAGGGGGGATCAGCCCCAGCATTTT.